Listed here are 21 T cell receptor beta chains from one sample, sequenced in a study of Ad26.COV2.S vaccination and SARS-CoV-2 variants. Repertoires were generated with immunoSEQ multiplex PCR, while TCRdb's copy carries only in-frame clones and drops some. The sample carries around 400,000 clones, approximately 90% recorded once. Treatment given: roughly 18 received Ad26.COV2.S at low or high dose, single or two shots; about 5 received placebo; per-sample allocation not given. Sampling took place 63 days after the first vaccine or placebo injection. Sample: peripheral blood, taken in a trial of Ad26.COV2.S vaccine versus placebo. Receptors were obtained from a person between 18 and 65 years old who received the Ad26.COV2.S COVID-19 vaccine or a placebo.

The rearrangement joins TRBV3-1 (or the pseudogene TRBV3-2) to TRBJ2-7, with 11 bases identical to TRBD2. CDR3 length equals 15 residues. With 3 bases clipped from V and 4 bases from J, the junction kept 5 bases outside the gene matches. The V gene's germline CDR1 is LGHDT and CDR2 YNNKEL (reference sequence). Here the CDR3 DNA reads TGTGCCAGCAGCCAGACCGGGACTAGCGGATACGAGCAGTACTTC. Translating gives CASSQTGTSGYEQYF.

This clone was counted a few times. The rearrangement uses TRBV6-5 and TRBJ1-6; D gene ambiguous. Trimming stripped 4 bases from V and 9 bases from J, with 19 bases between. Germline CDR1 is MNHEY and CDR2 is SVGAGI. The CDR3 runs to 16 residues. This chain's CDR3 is CASSSIPGGSGSPLHF. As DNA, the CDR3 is TGTGCCAGCAGTTCCATCCCCGGAGGGAGTGGTTCACCCCTCCACTTT.

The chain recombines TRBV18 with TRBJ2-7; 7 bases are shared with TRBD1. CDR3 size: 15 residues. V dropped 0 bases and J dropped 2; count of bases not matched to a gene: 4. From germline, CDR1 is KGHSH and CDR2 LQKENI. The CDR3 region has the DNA TGTGCCAGCTCACCACCCCAGGGGGTCACCTACGAGCAGTACTTC. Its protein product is CASSPPQGVTYEQYF.

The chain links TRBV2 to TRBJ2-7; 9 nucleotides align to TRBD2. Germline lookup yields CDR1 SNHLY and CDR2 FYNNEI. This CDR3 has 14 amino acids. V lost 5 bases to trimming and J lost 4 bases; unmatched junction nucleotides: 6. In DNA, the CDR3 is TGTGCCAGCAGTATTAGCGGGAGATTGTACGAGCAGTACTTC. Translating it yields CASSISGRLYEQYF. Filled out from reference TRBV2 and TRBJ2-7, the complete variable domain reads EPEVTQTPSHQVTQMGQEVILRCVPISNHLYFYWYRQILGQKVEFLVSFYNNEISEKSEIFDDQFSVERPDGSNFTLKIRSTKLEDSAMYFCASSISGRLYEQYFGPGTRLTVT.

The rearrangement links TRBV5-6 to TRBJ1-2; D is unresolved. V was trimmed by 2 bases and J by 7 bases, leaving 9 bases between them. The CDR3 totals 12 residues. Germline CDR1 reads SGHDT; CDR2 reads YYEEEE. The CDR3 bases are TGTGCCAGCAGCTTTGAATATAGTGGCTACACCTTC. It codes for CASSFEYSGYTF.

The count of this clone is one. The CDR3 loop reads CASRSLGGYNEQFF. The CDR3 DNA sequence: TGCGCCAGCAGGAGTTTAGGGGGATACAATGAGCAGTTCTTC. The chain couples TRBV5-1 to TRBJ2-1; possible D gene TRBD1, 6 bases. Germline assignment: CDR1 SGHRS and CDR2 YFSETQ. This CDR3 has 14 amino acids. V was clipped by 5 bases and J by 4 bases, with 13 bases between them.

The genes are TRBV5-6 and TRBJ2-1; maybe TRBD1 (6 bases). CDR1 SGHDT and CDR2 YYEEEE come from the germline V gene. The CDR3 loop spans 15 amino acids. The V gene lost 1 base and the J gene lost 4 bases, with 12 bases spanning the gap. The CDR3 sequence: CASSLTGWKYNEQFF. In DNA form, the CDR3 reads TGTGCCAGCAGCTTGACAGGGTGGAAGTACAATGAGCAGTTCTTC.

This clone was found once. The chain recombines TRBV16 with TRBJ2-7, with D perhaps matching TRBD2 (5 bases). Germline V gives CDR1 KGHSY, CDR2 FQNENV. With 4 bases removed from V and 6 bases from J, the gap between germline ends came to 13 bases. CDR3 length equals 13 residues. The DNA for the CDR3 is TGTGCCAGCAGCCCAACGAACGCGGGCGAGCAGTACTTC. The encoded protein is CASSPTNAGEQYF.

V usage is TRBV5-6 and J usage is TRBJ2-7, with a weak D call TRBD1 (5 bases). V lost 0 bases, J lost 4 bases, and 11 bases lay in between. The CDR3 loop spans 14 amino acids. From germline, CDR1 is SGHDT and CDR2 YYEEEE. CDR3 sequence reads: CASSLGRQLYEQYF. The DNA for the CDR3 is TGTGCCAGCAGCTTGGGTAGACAGCTATACGAGCAGTACTTC.

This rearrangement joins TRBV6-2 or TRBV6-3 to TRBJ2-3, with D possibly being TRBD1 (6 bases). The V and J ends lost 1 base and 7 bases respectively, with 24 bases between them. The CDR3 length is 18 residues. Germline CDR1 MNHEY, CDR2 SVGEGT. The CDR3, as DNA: TGTGCCAGCAGTTACTTACGCCCGGCTAGCCCAAGGGGGAATACGCAGTATTTT. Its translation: CASSYLRPASPRGNTQYF.

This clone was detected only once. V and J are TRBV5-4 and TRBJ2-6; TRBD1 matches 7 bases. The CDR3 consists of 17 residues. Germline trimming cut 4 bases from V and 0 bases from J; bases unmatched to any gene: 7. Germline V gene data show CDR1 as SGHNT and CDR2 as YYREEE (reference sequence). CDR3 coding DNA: TGTGCCAGCAGCGAGGGGGCTCCCCTCTCTGGGGCCAACGTCCTGACTTTC. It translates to CASSEGAPLSGANVLTF.

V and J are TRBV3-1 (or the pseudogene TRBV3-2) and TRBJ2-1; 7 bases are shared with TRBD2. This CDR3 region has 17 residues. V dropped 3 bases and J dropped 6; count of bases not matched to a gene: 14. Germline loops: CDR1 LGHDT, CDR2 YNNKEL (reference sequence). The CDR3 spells CASSHFASAGVGNEQFF. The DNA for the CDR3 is TGTGCCAGCAGCCACTTCGCTAGCGCGGGAGTGGGCAATGAGCAGTTCTTC.

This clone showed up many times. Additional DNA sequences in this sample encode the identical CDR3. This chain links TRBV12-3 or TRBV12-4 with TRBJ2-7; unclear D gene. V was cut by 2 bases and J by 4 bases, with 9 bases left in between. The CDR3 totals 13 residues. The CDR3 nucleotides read TGTGCCAGCAGTTTAAGCTTAGGATACGAGCAGTACTTC. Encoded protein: CASSLSLGYEQYF.

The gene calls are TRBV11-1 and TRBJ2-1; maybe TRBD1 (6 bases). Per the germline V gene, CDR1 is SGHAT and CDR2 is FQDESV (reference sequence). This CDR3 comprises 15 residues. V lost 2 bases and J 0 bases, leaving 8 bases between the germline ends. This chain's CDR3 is CASSLRGSSYNEQFF. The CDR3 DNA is TGTGCCAGCAGCTTAAGGGGGAGCTCCTACAATGAGCAGTTCTTC.

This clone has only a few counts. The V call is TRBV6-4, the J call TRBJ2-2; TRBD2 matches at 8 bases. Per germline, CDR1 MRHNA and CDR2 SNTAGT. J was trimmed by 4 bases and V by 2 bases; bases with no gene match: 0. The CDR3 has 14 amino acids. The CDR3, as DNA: TGTGCCAGCAGTGACAGCGGGAGCACCGGGGAGCTGTTTTTT. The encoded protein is CASSDSGSTGELFF.

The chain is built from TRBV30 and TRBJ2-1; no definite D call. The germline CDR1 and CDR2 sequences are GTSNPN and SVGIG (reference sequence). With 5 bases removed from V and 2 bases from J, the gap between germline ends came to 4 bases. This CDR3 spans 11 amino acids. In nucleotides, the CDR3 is TGTGCCTGGGGGCCCTACAATGAGCAGTTCTTC. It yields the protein CAWGPYNEQFF.

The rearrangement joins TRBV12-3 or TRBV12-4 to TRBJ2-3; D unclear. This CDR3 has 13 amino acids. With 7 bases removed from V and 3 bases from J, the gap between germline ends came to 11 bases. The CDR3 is CASTNPGTDTQYF. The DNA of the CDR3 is TGTGCCAGCACCAACCCCGGGACAGATACGCAGTATTTT.

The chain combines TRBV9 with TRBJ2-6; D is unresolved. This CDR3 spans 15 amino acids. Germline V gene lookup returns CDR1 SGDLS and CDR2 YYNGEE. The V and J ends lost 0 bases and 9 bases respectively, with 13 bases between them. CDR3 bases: TGTGCCAGCAGCGTAGGGCTGCGAATGGACAACGTCCTGACTTTC. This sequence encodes CASSVGLRMDNVLTF.

The CDR3 sequence: CASSIRDRAAYEQYF. The DNA for the CDR3 is TGTGCCAGTAGTATCCGGGACAGGGCCGCCTACGAGCAGTACTTC. This rearrangement joins TRBV19 to TRBJ2-7; 9 nucleotides match TRBD1. Trimming cost V 3 bases and J 2 bases; bases outside gene matches: 5. Germline values: CDR1 LNHDA, CDR2 SQIVND (reference sequence). The length of the CDR3 is 15 residues.

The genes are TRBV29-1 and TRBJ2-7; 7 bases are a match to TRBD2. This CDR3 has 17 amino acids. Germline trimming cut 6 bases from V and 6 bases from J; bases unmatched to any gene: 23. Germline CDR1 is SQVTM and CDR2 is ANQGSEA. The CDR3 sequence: CSVLLAGDPTGNREQYF. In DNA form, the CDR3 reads TGCAGCGTCCTCCTCGCGGGAGACCCCACGGGTAACCGCGAGCAGTACTTC.

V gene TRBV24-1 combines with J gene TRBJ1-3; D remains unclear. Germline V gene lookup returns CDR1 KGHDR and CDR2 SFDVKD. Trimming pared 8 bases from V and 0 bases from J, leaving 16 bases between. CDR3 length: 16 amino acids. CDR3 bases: TGTGCCACCATAGTCCGTATTTGGAACTCTGGAAACACCATATATTTT. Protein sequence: CATIVRIWNSGNTIYF.